Listed below are T cell receptor beta chains from one sample, sequenced in a study of control samples from healthy donors and cancer patients. Measured with immunoSEQ multiplex PCR; TCRdb has only the in-frame clones, and not every one. The data show around 140,000 clones, about 91% seen once. The sequencing input was blood. All receptors derive from a man aged 30-40 years in good health. Each CDR3 is given with its conserved first and last residue. The D gene is left open where the match is weak. Expanded clones get a size class; other rows say once, few or many, or leave the size out.

D	V	size	J	DNA	CDR3
-	TRBV28	-	TRBJ1-2	TGTGCCAGCAGTTACAATACAGGATTGGGTGGCTACACCTTC	CASSYNTGLGGYTF
-	TRBV28	-	TRBJ2-2	TGTGCCAGCAGTTTATTCGAACAGGGGAGGGGGGAGCTGTTTTTT	CASSLFEQGRGELFF
-	TRBV7-3	-	TRBJ2-1	TGTGCCAGCAGCTTATTACATGGGTTCTACAATGAGCAGTTCTTC	CASSLLHGFYNEQFF
-	TRBV7-8	few	TRBJ1-1	TGTGCCAGCAGCTCCGGCATTACGGGGAACACTGAAGCTTTCTTT	CASSSGITGNTEAFF
-	TRBV10-3	-	TRBJ1-3	TGTGCCATCAGTGAACGAAACACCATATATTTT	CAISERNTIYF
-	TRBV6-5	-	TRBJ2-7	TGTGCCAGCAGGCGTACTAGTTCCGAGCAGTACTTC	CASRRTSSEQYF
TRBD1	TRBV7-9	-	TRBJ2-7	TGTGCCAGCATGATCGGACAGGGTTACGACGAGCAGTACTTC	CASMIGQGYDEQYF
-	TRBV19	-	TRBJ2-1	TGTGCCAATAACAATGAGCAGTTCTTC	CANNNEQFF
TRBD2	TRBV9	-	TRBJ2-3	TGTGCCAGCAGCGTGGGTTCGGGACTAGCGTGGAGCACAGATACGCAGTATTTT	CASSVGSGLAWSTDTQYF
TRBD1	TRBV14	-	TRBJ1-2	TGTGCCAGCAGCCTACGACAGGGTACGGGCGGCTACACCTTC	CASSLRQGTGGYTF
-	TRBV10-3	-	TRBJ1-2	TGTGCCATCAGGGGACTTGGGAACTATGGCTACACCTTC	CAIRGLGNYGYTF
-	TRBV27	once	TRBJ1-2	TGTGCCAGCAGTTTATCCGGACTTAACTATGGCTACACCTTC	CASSLSGLNYGYTF
TRBD2	TRBV27	-	TRBJ2-7	TGTGCCAGCAGCGAAGCGGGGGGCTCCTACGAGCAGTACTTC	CASSEAGGSYEQYF
-	TRBV4-1	-	TRBJ2-7	TGCGCCAGCAGCAACTCCTACGAGCAGTACTTC	CASSNSYEQYF
TRBD1	TRBV5-4	-	TRBJ1-1	TGTGCCAGCAGCCTTCAGGGGGCGGCTTTCTTT	CASSLQGAAFF
-	TRBV2	-	TRBJ1-6	TGTGCCAGCAGTGCAAGGGGCGGGGAATATAATTCACCCCTCCACTTT	CASSARGGEYNSPLHF
-	TRBV27	-	TRBJ1-1	TGTGCCAGCAGTTTATTTTCGGGCACTGAAGCTTTCTTT	CASSLFSGTEAFF
-	TRBV19	-	TRBJ2-1	TGTGCCAGTAGTATTGAGGCGACTACAAGTGAGCAGTTCTTC	CASSIEATTSEQFF
TRBD1	TRBV5-1	-	TRBJ2-3	TGCGCCAGCAGCGATCGACAGGGCCCAGATACGCAGTATTTT	CASSDRQGPDTQYF
TRBD1	TRBV6-2/TRBV6-3	-	TRBJ1-1	TGTGCCAGCAGTTACTCGAGATTAGGGACAGCTGAAGCTTTCTTT	CASSYSRLGTAEAFF
-	TRBV20-1	-	TRBJ1-2	TGCAGTGCTAGGGGGGCTGGCTACACCTTC	CSARGAGYTF
TRBD1	TRBV25-1	-	TRBJ2-2	TGTGCCAGCAGTGGCTCCGGGACAGGGTTTCCCGGGGAGCTGTTTTTT	CASSGSGTGFPGELFF
-	TRBV7-3	-	TRBJ1-3	TGTGCCAGCAGCCCCGGTCCCGGAAACACCATATATTTT	CASSPGPGNTIYF
-	TRBV6-5	-	TRBJ1-2	TGTGCCAGTGGGGAGTCCTTAAACTATGGCTACACCTTC	CASGESLNYGYTF
-	TRBV6-5	-	TRBJ1-1	TGTGCCAGCCCCACAGTTCGGCAGGGGAACACTGAAGCTTTCTTT	CASPTVRQGNTEAFF
TRBD1	TRBV11-2	-	TRBJ2-7	TGTGCCAGCAGCGGACGGGACAGGGCTTCCTACGAGCAGTACTTC	CASSGRDRASYEQYF
-	TRBV9	-	TRBJ2-2	TGTGCCAGCAGCGTAGGAGCGGTGAACACCGGGGAGCTGTTTTTT	CASSVGAVNTGELFF
-	TRBV28	-	TRBJ2-3	TGTGCCAGCAAAGATGGGACAGATACGCAGTATTTT	CASKDGTDTQYF
-	TRBV6-1	-	TRBJ1-2	TGTGCCAGCAGTGAACTAAGCAACTATGGCTACACCTTC	CASSELSNYGYTF
-	TRBV9	-	TRBJ1-2	TGTGCCAGCAGCGAAGGGCACAGGCTTAACTATGGCTACACCTTC	CASSEGHRLNYGYTF
TRBD2	TRBV7-8	-	TRBJ2-3	TGTGCCAGCAGCTGGGGACTAGCGGGGGGAGGTGGAGATACGCAGTATTTT	CASSWGLAGGGGDTQYF
-	TRBV5-1	-	TRBJ2-2	TGCGCCAGCAGCTTGGTTGTGAGCAAGAACACCGGGGAGCTGTTTTTT	CASSLVVSKNTGELFF
-	TRBV5-6	-	TRBJ2-7	TGTGCCAGCAGCCAGAGTGGAGGGGAGCACGAGCAGTACTTC	CASSQSGGEHEQYF
TRBD1	TRBV11-2	-	TRBJ1-6	TGTGCCAGCAGCCGGAATCCCGGGACAGGGTTTTCACCCCTCCACTTT	CASSRNPGTGFSPLHF
TRBD1	TRBV5-5	-	TRBJ1-5	TGTGCCAGCAGTTCAACAGGGGGCGATCAGCCCCAGCATTTT	CASSSTGGDQPQHF
-	TRBV12-5	once	TRBJ1-2	TGTGCTAGTGGTTTGGTACCAGTAAATAACTATGGCTACACCTTC	CASGLVPVNNYGYTF
-	TRBV27	-	TRBJ1-5	TGTGCCAGCAATTTAGGGGGGTTTTGTAATCAGCCCCAGCATTTT	CASNLGGFCNQPQHF
-	TRBV5-6	-	TRBJ2-1	TGTGCCAGCAGCTTGGGCCCAGCCTACAATGAGCAGTTCTTC	CASSLGPAYNEQFF
TRBD1	TRBV13	-	TRBJ2-7	TGTGCCAGCAGCTTAATGGGACAGGGGGCGCGTGAGCAGTACTTC	CASSLMGQGAREQYF
TRBD1	TRBV9	-	TRBJ1-1	TGTGCCAGCAGCGTAGCTACTTTTCGCAGGGGGATAATGAACACTGAAGCTTTCTTT	CASSVATFRRGIMNTEAFF
TRBD1	TRBV7-8	-	TRBJ1-2	TGTGCCAGCAGCCGCTCCGGACAGGGGGATGGCTACACCTTC	CASSRSGQGDGYTF
-	TRBV5-1	-	TRBJ1-2	TGCGCCAGCAGCGTCGGGACATCTGATGGCTACACCTTC	CASSVGTSDGYTF
-	TRBV5-1	-	TRBJ2-7	TGCGCCAGCAGCGTCGGGCCAGAAAACGAGCAGTACTTC	CASSVGPENEQYF
-	TRBV7-9	-	TRBJ2-7	TGTGCCAGCAGCCCCAACGGGTTTTGGCTAGGCGGTCAGTACTTC	CASSPNGFWLGGQYF